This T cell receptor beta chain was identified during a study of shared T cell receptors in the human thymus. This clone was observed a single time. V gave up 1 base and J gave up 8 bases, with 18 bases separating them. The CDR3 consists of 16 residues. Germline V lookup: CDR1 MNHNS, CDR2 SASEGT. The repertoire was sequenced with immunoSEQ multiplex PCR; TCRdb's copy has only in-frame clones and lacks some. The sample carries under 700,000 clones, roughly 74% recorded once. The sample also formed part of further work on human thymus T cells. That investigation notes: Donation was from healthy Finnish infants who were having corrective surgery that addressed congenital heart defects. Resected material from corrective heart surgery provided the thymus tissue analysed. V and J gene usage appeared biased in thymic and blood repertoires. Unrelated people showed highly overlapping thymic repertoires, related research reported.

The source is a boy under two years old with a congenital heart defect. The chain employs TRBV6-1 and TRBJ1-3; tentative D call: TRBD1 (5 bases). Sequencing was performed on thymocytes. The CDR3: CASSEEGGAGGDTIYF. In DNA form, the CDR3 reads TGTGCCAGCAGTGAAGAGGGAGGGGCGGGAGGAGACACCATATATTTT.